These 12 T cell receptor beta chains originate from one sample sequenced in a study of T cell clonotyping in hematopoietic cell transplantation. The data were produced by immunoSEQ multiplex PCR, yet TCRdb's version contains in-frame clones alone and is incomplete. The sample holds 15,000 to 20,000 clones, about two thirds seen once. Sequencing was performed on PBMCs, taken 30 days after allogeneic stem cell transplant. The receptor source for this set is a male patient between 50 and 60 years old who had an allogeneic stem cell transplant from an unrelated donor, so T cells may come from the graft donor. Some clones in this sample may be carry-over from other donors' samples.

This chain links TRBV28 with TRBJ2-3; 13 nucleotides align to TRBD2. J was trimmed by 5 bases and V by 6 bases; bases with no gene match: 2. Germline CDR1 reads MDHEN; CDR2 reads SYDVKM. This CDR3 comprises 14 residues. The CDR3 region is CASRGLAGVDTQYF. CDR3 in DNA: TGTGCCAGCAGAGGACTAGCGGGAGTAGATACGCAGTATTTT.

This chain uses TRBV25-1 with TRBJ1-5; D is possibly TRBD1 (6 bases). The CDR3 contains 15 residues. In germline, CDR1 is MGHDK, CDR2 SYGVNS. Trimming removed 11 bases at V and 3 bases at J, with 20 bases between. CDR3 sequence (DNA): TGTGCCTGTCAGGGGAGGGGATCATCCAATCAGCCCCAGCATTTT. Translating it yields CACQGRGSSNQPQHF.

The chain recombines TRBV6-1 with TRBJ2-4; no clear D. Germline values: CDR1 MNHNS, CDR2 SASEGT. The CDR3 length is 15 residues. Trimming pared 4 bases from V and 7 bases from J, leaving 17 bases between. CDR3 sequence (DNA): TGTGCCAGCAGTGTGGCAGGAATGGGTGTGAACATTCAGTACTTC. It translates to CASSVAGMGVNIQYF.

The chain couples TRBV5-1 to TRBJ2-7, with 12 nucleotides matching TRBD1. The CDR3 is 16 amino acids. The V and J ends lost 2 bases and 7 bases, in that order; junction bases with no gene match: 10. Germline V gene sequence: CDR1 SGHRS, CDR2 YFSETQ. CDR3 amino acids: CASSLDIGTGGSEQYF. CDR3 nucleotides: TGCGCCAGCAGCTTAGATATAGGGACAGGGGGCTCGGAGCAGTACTTC.

The chain is built from TRBV11-1 and TRBJ2-7; no clear D gene. The V gene lost 3 bases and the J gene lost 0 bases, with 9 bases spanning the gap. This CDR3 comprises 14 residues. From germline, CDR1 is SGHAT and CDR2 FQDESV (reference sequence). The CDR3 DNA is TGTGCCAGCAGCTTGAGCGCAAGCTCCTACGAGCAGTACTTC. Protein sequence: CASSLSASSYEQYF. Full variable domain (remainder filled in from reference TRBV11-1 and TRBJ2-7): EAEVAQSPRYKITEKSQAVAFWCDPISGHATLYWYRQILGQGPELLVQFQDESVVDDSQLPKDRFSAERLKGVDSTLKIQPAELGDSAMYLCASSLSASSYEQYFGPGTRLTVT.

The J gene is TRBJ2-7, the V gene TRBV5-1; D unclear. The CDR3 runs 11 residues. The germline V gene has CDR1 SGHRS and CDR2 YFSETQ. Trimming shortened V by 5 bases and J by 6 bases, and 9 bases separated the two germline ends. The CDR3 is CASRRQSEQYF. The CDR3 nucleotides are TGCGCCAGCAGGAGGCAGTCCGAGCAGTACTTC. Full variable domain (missing parts from reference TRBV5-1 and TRBJ2-7): KAGVTQTPRYLIKTRGQQVTLSCSPISGHRSVSWYQQTPGQGLQFLFEYFSETQRNKGNFPGRFSGRQFSNSRSEMNVSTLELGDSALYLCASRRQSEQYFGPGTRLTVT.

This chain joins TRBV13 and TRBJ2-5; D is undetermined. The CDR3 extends over 15 amino acids. Germline V gene lookup returns CDR1 PRHDT and CDR2 FYEKMQ (reference sequence). V lost 5 bases to trimming and J lost 5 bases, with 18 bases between them. The CDR3 loop reads CASSRSIVSRETQYF. The CDR3 region has the DNA TGTGCCAGCAGCCGATCCATCGTCTCCCGGGAGACCCAGTACTTC.

This clone was counted once. The V call is TRBV19, the J call TRBJ1-1; D might be TRBD1 (6 bases). Germline V CDR1 and CDR2: LNHDA, SQIVND (reference sequence). Deletions cut 5 bases from V and 11 bases from J, with 18 bases between. The CDR3 length is 13 residues. CDR3: CASSAQGPGEAFF. The CDR3 DNA is TGTGCCAGTAGTGCCCAGGGGCCAGGTGAGGCTTTCTTT.

This chain's CDR3 is CASSYSTSTLARRYTF. The CDR3 DNA is TGTGCCAGCAGTTACTCGACTTCCACTTTGGCTAGGCGCTACACCTTC. This rearrangement joins TRBV6-5 to TRBJ1-2; D remains ambiguous. With 0 bases removed from V and 9 bases from J, the gap between germline ends came to 20 bases. The CDR3 is 16 amino acids. CDR1 is MNHEY and CDR2 is SVGAGI in the germline V gene.

This clone was detected a few times. The chain combines TRBV20-1 with TRBJ1-2; the D gene is possibly TRBD1 (5 bases). CDR1 and CDR2 (germline): DFQATT, SNEGSKA (reference sequence). This CDR3 contains 9 residues. The V and J ends lost 6 bases and 13 bases respectively, with 12 bases between them. In DNA form, the CDR3 reads TGCAGTGCCAGACAGTCCCCCACCTTC. This sequence encodes CSARQSPTF.

The chain has TRBV6-5 and TRBJ1-2, with 8 bases lining up with TRBD1. Germline loops: CDR1 MNHEY, CDR2 SVGAGI. Trimming at V came to 6 bases and at J to 7 bases, leaving 7 bases not matched to a gene. This CDR3 region has 13 residues. The CDR3 DNA reads TGTGCCAGCAGCAGGGGGCAAATCGCTGGCTACACCTTC. As protein: CASSRGQIAGYTF.

This rearrangement joins TRBV7-9 to TRBJ2-1, with TRBD2 matching over 10 bases. This CDR3 spans 15 amino acids. Trimming removed 5 bases from V and 9 bases from J; junction bases left unmatched: 10. Germline V lookup: CDR1 SEHNR, CDR2 FQNEAQ (reference sequence). The CDR3 region has the DNA TGTGCCAGCAGCCGGACTAGCGGCTGGGAGGGTGAGCAGTTCTTC. Translated, it gives CASSRTSGWEGEQFF.